What follows is one T cell receptor (beta chain) and its context. Its antigen is unknown. These data come from a study of CD8+ T cells in alopecia areata. cDNA serving as the sequencing template came from extracted, reverse transcribed RNA. Here immunoSEQ multiplex PCR was the method, and the copy in TCRdb shows in-frame clones only, minus some. The sample records over 70,000 clones, 60% to 70% being singletons. Sample treatment: oral pan-JAK inhibitor, 5-10 mg twice daily. Using a FACSAria, the CD4+ and CD8+ T cells were sorted from the PBMCs. Study-level findings and limits: A great number of expanded lesional clones endured in scalp and blood during tofacitinib.

Trimming at V came to 3 bases and at J to 5 bases, leaving 6 bases not matched to a gene. CDR1 is SGHRS and CDR2 is YFSETQ in the germline V gene. There are 14 residues in the CDR3. This chain uses TRBV5-1 with TRBJ1-1; TRBD1 matches at 8 bases. The sample here was CD8+ T cells sorted from blood, taken at week 24, from a patient treated with tofacitinib. The sequence was obtained from a human donor with alopecia areata. The CDR3 DNA is TGCGCCAGCAGCTGGACAGGGTCGGGGACTGAAGCTTTCTTT. It yields the protein CASSWTGSGTEAFF.